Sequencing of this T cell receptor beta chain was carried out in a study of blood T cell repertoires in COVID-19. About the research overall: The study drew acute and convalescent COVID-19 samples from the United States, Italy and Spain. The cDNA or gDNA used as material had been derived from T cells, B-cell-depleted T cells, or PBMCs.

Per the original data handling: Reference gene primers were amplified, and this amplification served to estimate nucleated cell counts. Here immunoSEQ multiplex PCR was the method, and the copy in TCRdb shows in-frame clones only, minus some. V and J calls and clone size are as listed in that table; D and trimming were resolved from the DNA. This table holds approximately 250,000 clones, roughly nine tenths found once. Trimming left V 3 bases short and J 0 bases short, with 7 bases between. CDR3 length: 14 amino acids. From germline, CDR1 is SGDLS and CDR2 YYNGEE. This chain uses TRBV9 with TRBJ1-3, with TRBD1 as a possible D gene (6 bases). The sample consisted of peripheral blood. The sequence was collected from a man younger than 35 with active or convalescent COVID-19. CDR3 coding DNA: TGTGCCAGCAGCGGAGGGGGCTCTGGAAACACCATATATTTT. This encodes CASSGGGSGNTIYF.